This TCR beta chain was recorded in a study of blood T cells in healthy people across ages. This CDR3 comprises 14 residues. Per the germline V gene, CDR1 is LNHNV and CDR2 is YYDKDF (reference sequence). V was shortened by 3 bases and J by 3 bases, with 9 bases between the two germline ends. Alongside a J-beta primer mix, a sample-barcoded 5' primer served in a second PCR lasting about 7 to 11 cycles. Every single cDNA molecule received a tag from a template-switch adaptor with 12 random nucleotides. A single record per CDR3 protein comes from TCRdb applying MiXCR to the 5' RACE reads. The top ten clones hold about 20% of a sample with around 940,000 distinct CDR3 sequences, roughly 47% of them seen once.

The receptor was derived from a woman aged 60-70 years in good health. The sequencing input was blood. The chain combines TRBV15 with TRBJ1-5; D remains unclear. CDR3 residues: CATSRGGINQPQHF. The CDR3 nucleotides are TGTGCCACCAGCAGGGGAGGTATCAATCAGCCCCAGCATTTT. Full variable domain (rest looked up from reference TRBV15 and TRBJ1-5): DAMVIQNPRYQVTQFGKPVTLSCSQTLNHNVMYWYQQKSSQAPKLLFHYYDKDFNNEADTPDNFQSRRPNTSFCFLDIRSPGLGDTAMYLCATSRGGINQPQHFGDGTRLSIL.